This T cell receptor beta chain was sequenced for a study of immune evolution from preneoplasia to lung adenocarcinoma. Findings of the study overall: Top clone share appeared to fall from AAH through AIS, MIA, adenocarcinoma.

Repertoires were generated with immunoSEQ multiplex PCR, while TCRdb's copy carries only in-frame clones and drops some. This sample has 2,500 to 3,500 clones, with roughly four fifths found just once. On this clone: Its antigen is unidentified.

Germline CDR1 and CDR2: LNHNV and YYDKDF (reference sequence). V lost 6 bases, J lost 4 bases, and 18 bases lay in between. This CDR3 comprises 15 residues. The TCR sequence derives from a person aged 40 to 50 with lung adenocarcinoma. The sequenced material came from FFPE adjacent normal lung tissue. This chain connects TRBV15 to TRBJ2-5; a possible D gene is TRBD2 (5 bases). In nucleotides, the CDR3 is TGTGCCACCAGTAAAATAGGAGGCTCGGCAGAGACCCAGTACTTC. Residues: CATSKIGGSAETQYF.